The 29 T cell receptor beta chains below all came from one sample that was sequenced in a study of blood T cell repertoires in COVID-19. The table came from immunoSEQ multiplex PCR; TCRdb's copy has only in-frame clones and leaves some out. The data show 250,000 to 300,000 clones, with approximately 91% seen just once and approximately 1.2% held by the top ten. What was sequenced was PBMCs or T cells enriched from blood (not recorded which). These receptors all come from a human donor in a cohort exposed to, infected with or recovered from COVID-19 (not recorded which). The donor label of this sample is uncertain.

This clone was detected only once. The chain uses TRBV7-9 and TRBJ2-3; a possible D gene is TRBD2 (5 bases). Between the trimmed V and J ends, which lost 2 bases and 2 bases, there was a span of 17 bases. The V gene's germline CDR1 is SEHNR and CDR2 FQNEAQ (reference sequence). The CDR3 has 17 residues. The CDR3 bases are TGTGCCAGCAGCTTAAAAGGATCGGGAAGGTACACAGATACGCAGTATTTT. This encodes CASSLKGSGRYTDTQYF.

This rearrangement joins TRBV6-5 to TRBJ2-5; TRBD2 matches 13 bases. V shed 4 bases, J shed 5 bases, and the junction held 7 bases outside the gene matches. CDR3 length: 16 residues. Germline V gives CDR1 MNHEY, CDR2 SVGAGI. The CDR3 DNA is TGTGCCAGCAGTTGGGAACTAGCGGGGGGGCACGAGACCCAGTACTTC. The encoded protein is CASSWELAGGHETQYF.

This chain connects TRBV3-1 (or the pseudogene TRBV3-2) to TRBJ2-5; 10 nucleotides align to TRBD2. The CDR3 is made up of 17 amino acids. The germline gives CDR1 LGHDT, CDR2 YNNKEL (reference sequence). J gave up 1 base and V 0 bases, and 5 bases lay outside the gene matches. The CDR3 sequence: CASSQERQRGGQETQYF. CDR3 DNA: TGTGCCAGCAGCCAAGAGCGGCAGCGGGGGGGCCAAGAGACCCAGTACTTC.

The table lists this clone with a few counts. The chain recombines TRBV29-1 with TRBJ1-2, with TRBD1 identical over 11 bases. Per germline, CDR1 SQVTM and CDR2 ANQGSEA. The trim removed 5 bases at V and 4 bases at J, leaving 9 bases unmatched. CDR3 length equals 15 residues. The CDR3 reads CSVPGTGGLFYGYTF. For the CDR3, the DNA is TGCAGCGTTCCCGGGACAGGGGGTCTTTTCTATGGCTACACCTTC.

The rearrangement uses TRBV21-1 and TRBJ1-6; no check of the table's D call, TRBD1, against the DNA was made. TRBV21-1 is recorded as a pseudogene. CDR3 size: 14 residues. DNA for the CDR3: TGTGCCAGCAGCCCTCGGACAGGAAATTCACCCCTCCACTTT. Translation: CASSPRTGNSPLHF.

This chain links TRBV18 with TRBJ1-1; no firm D call. This CDR3 comprises 15 residues. Trimming cost V 0 bases and J 2 bases, with 10 bases left between them. Looked up from germline, CDR1 is KGHSH and CDR2 is LQKENI. The CDR3, as DNA: TGTGCCAGCTCACCACCTAATTCAGAAAACACTGAAGCTTTCTTT. Translated, it gives CASSPPNSENTEAFF.

This clone was observed once. The V and J genes are TRBV27 and TRBJ2-6; 7 bases are shared with TRBD1. There are 15 residues in the CDR3. Germline trimming cut 3 bases from V and 2 bases from J; bases unmatched to any gene: 1. Per germline, CDR1 MNHEY and CDR2 SMNVEV (reference sequence). In DNA, the CDR3 is TGTGCCAGCAGTTTCAGGGGGACTGGGGCCAACGTCCTGACTTTC. It specifies CASSFRGTGANVLTF.

In DNA, the CDR3 is TGTGCCAGCACTCGGGGGGAGAGCTCCTACGAGCAGTACTTC. Its protein is CASTRGESSYEQYF. The J gene is TRBJ2-7, the V gene TRBV2, with 7 positions matching TRBD2. Germline CDR1 is SNHLY and CDR2 is FYNNEI. Trimming cost V 7 bases and J 0 bases; bases outside gene matches: 6. The CDR3 totals 14 residues.

This chain uses TRBV27 with TRBJ2-7; 11 nucleotides line up with TRBD1. The length of the CDR3 is 14 residues. Trimming cost V 3 bases and J 7 bases; bases outside gene matches: 5. Germline lookup yields CDR1 MNHEY and CDR2 SMNVEV (reference sequence). CDR3 amino acids: CASSFGQGAGEQYF. The CDR3 DNA reads TGTGCCAGCAGTTTCGGACAGGGGGCGGGAGAGCAGTACTTC.

The chain employs TRBV2 and TRBJ1-4; D is unclear. The CDR3 is 15 amino acids. CDR1 and CDR2 from the germline V gene are SNHLY and FYNNEI. The ends were cut back, 6 bases at V and 0 bases at J, with 11 bases in the middle. The CDR3 DNA reads as TGTGCCAGCAGCGCGTACAGTGCAACTAATGAAAAACTGTTTTTT. This codes for CASSAYSATNEKLFF.

The chain couples TRBV6-4 to TRBJ2-5; possibly TRBD1 for D (5 bases). Germline CDR1 and CDR2: MRHNA and SNTAGT. There are 13 residues in the CDR3. Trimming took off 7 bases at V and 7 bases at J, with 16 bases between the two ends. The CDR3 is CASTEGVKGTQYF. The CDR3 nucleotides read TGTGCCAGCACAGAAGGGGTTAAGGGGACCCAGTACTTC.

This clone was recorded only once. This chain uses TRBV20-1 with TRBJ1-1, with D possibly being TRBD1 (6 bases). There are 11 residues in the CDR3. Trimming left V 5 bases short and J 7 bases short, with 11 bases between. From germline, CDR1 is DFQATT and CDR2 SNEGSKA (reference sequence). The CDR3 loop reads CSALRTVEAFF. CDR3 bases: TGCAGTGCTCTCCGGACAGTTGAAGCTTTCTTT.

This clone turned up a few times. The V call is TRBV24-1, the J call TRBJ1-1, with D possibly TRBD1 on 5 matching bases. This CDR3 has 12 amino acids. Germline values: CDR1 KGHDR, CDR2 SFDVKD. Trimming took 4 bases from V and 8 from J, leaving 10 bases between them. DNA of the CDR3: TGTGCCACCAGTGACCGGACAAGCGAAGCTTTCTTT. It codes for CATSDRTSEAFF.

The chain employs TRBV30 and TRBJ1-3, with D unresolved. The CDR3 has 15 residues. CDR1 GTSNPN and CDR2 SVGIG come from the germline V gene (reference sequence). V gave up 0 bases and J gave up 9 bases, with 18 bases separating them. CDR3 DNA: TGTGCCTGGAGTGTGGGCCTCCTACCAGGTACCACCATATATTTT. This translates into CAWSVGLLPGTTIYF.

This clone was seen once. The J gene is TRBJ1-1, the V gene TRBV9, with D uncertain. Germline lookup yields CDR1 SGDLS and CDR2 YYNGEE. CDR3 length equals 13 residues. Trimming stripped 2 bases from V and 4 bases from J, with 9 bases between. Here the CDR3 reads CASSVGAVTEAFF. For the CDR3, the DNA is TGTGCCAGCAGCGTCGGCGCGGTCACTGAAGCTTTCTTT.

J is TRBJ2-1 and V is TRBV4-1; tentatively, D is TRBD2 (5 bases). There are 15 residues in the CDR3. Germline V gene data show CDR1 as MGHRA and CDR2 as YSYEKL. V was shortened by 0 bases and J by 7 bases, with 13 bases between the two germline ends. CDR3 nucleotide sequence: TGCGCCAGCAGCCAAGATCTGGATCCGGGGAATGAGCAGTTCTTC. It translates to CASSQDLDPGNEQFF.

V gene TRBV7-9 combines with J gene TRBJ1-4; tentative D call: TRBD1 (6 bases). Deletions cut 5 bases from V and 11 bases from J, with 12 bases between. This CDR3 has 12 amino acids. Germline V CDR1 and CDR2: SEHNR, FQNEAQ (reference sequence). CDR3 in DNA: TGTGCCAGCAGCACGGACAGTCGTAAACTGTTTTTT. Residues: CASSTDSRKLFF. Full variable domain (missing parts from reference TRBV7-9 and TRBJ1-4): DTGVSQNPRHKITKRGQNVTFRCDPISEHNRLYWYRQTLGQGPEFLTYFQNEAQLEKSRLLSDRFSAERPKGSFSTLEIQRTEQGDSAMYLCASSTDSRKLFFGSGTQLSVL.

This chain links TRBV7-3 with TRBJ1-1, with TRBD1 as a possible D gene (5 bases). Trimming shortened V by 3 bases and J by 1 base, and 9 bases separated the two germline ends. The CDR3 length is 14 residues. Germline CDR1 and CDR2: SGHTA and FQGTGA. CDR3 region: CASSLGPTNTEAFF. In nucleotides, the CDR3 is TGTGCCAGCAGCTTGGGGCCGACGAACACTGAAGCTTTCTTT.

In its sample, this clone was seen once. The chain carries TRBV5-1 and TRBJ2-7; D might be TRBD2 (5 bases). In germline, CDR1 is SGHRS, CDR2 YFSETQ. The CDR3 sequence is 14 residues long. The V and J ends lost 3 bases and 2 bases respectively, with 12 bases between them. CDR3 in amino acids: CASSWEPFPYEQYF. The CDR3 nucleotides are TGCGCCAGCAGCTGGGAGCCCTTTCCCTACGAGCAGTACTTC.

This chain joins TRBV12-3 or TRBV12-4 and TRBJ2-1; weak D call: TRBD1 (6 bases). Trimming cost V 6 bases and J 8 bases, with 11 bases left between them. The CDR3 runs to 12 residues. The DNA of the CDR3 is TGTGCCAGCAGCCCCACAGGGCATGAGCAGTTCTTC. Its protein product is CASSPTGHEQFF.

This rearrangement joins TRBV5-1 to TRBJ1-3; 8 bases line up with TRBD1. V lost 0 bases, J lost 7 bases, and 3 bases stayed unmatched. CDR3 length equals 14 residues. Germline values: CDR1 SGHRS, CDR2 YFSETQ. CDR3 in DNA: TGCGCCAGCAGCTTGGGACAGGGGATGAACACCATATATTTT. It yields the protein CASSLGQGMNTIYF.

V gene TRBV2 combines with J gene TRBJ1-5; D is possibly TRBD1 (6 bases). This CDR3 contains 14 residues. CDR1 and CDR2 from the germline V gene are SNHLY and FYNNEI. The V end lost 4 bases, the J end lost 7 bases, and 14 bases lay between the germline ends. The chain's CDR3 is CASSAGGAGQPQHF. In DNA form, the CDR3 reads TGTGCCAGCAGTGCCGGGGGGGCGGGGCAGCCCCAGCATTTT. Filled out from reference TRBV2 and TRBJ1-5, the complete variable domain reads EPEVTQTPSHQVTQMGQEVILRCVPISNHLYFYWYRQILGQKVEFLVSFYNNEISEKSEIFDDQFSVERPDGSNFTLKIRSTKLEDSAMYFCASSAGGAGQPQHFGDGTRLSIL.

This clone was seen once. The chain combines TRBV19 with TRBJ2-1; 8 bases align to TRBD2. This CDR3 is 17 amino acids long. The V segment lost 6 bases and the J segment 10 bases; nucleotides outside the gene matches: 20. Germline lookup yields CDR1 LNHDA and CDR2 SQIVND (reference sequence). Here the CDR3 reads CASSTPLSGGDPREQFF. Here the CDR3 DNA reads TGTGCCAGTAGCACTCCGCTGAGCGGGGGCGACCCGAGAGAGCAGTTCTTC.

This rearrangement joins TRBV30 to TRBJ1-3, with unresolved D. The V gene's germline CDR1 is GTSNPN and CDR2 SVGIG (reference sequence). The CDR3 loop spans 13 amino acids. The ends were cut back, 5 bases at V and 2 bases at J, with 10 bases in the middle. DNA of the CDR3: TGTGCCTGGGCTGCGTTTGCTGGAAACACCATATATTTT. Its translation: CAWAAFAGNTIYF. The variable domain in full, completed from reference TRBV30 and TRBJ1-3, reads SQTIHQWPATLVQPVGSPLSLECTVEGTSNPNLYWYRQAAGRGLQLLFYSVGIGQISSEVPQNLSASRPQDRQFILSSKKLLLSDSGFYLCAWAAFAGNTIYFGEGSWLTVV.

The rearrangement joins TRBV6-6 to TRBJ1-2; 7 bases fit TRBD1. This CDR3 comprises 14 residues. After removal of 7 bases from V and 1 base from J, the junction contained 6 bases not matched to a gene. Germline lookup yields CDR1 MNHNY and CDR2 SVGAGI (reference sequence). CDR3 coding DNA: TGTGCCAGCAACGGACAGGAGAATAACTATGGCTACACCTTC. The encoded protein is CASNGQENNYGYTF.

This sequence joins TRBV11-2 and TRBJ1-4, with 9 bases matching TRBD1. Germline CDR1 reads SGHAT; CDR2 reads FQNNGV. Losses at the gene ends were 1 base for V and 9 bases for J; bases not matched to a gene: 18. CDR3 size: 19 residues. The CDR3 sequence: CASSLVHGTGSHKAQKLFF. The CDR3, as DNA: TGTGCCAGCAGCTTAGTACATGGGACAGGGTCACACAAAGCCCAAAAACTGTTTTTT.

The chain links TRBV12-5 to TRBJ1-2; tentatively, D is TRBD1 (6 bases). The V gene's germline CDR1 is LGHNT and CDR2 FRNRAP. Trimming shortened V by 0 bases and J by 5 bases, and 25 bases separated the two germline ends. CDR3 length: 19 residues. CDR3 DNA sequence: TGTGCTAGTGGTTTGGTACGGCGTCGGGACCCGGGGAGGGGGTATGGCTACACCTTC. Residues: CASGLVRRRDPGRGYGYTF.

J is TRBJ2-2 and V is TRBV13; TRBD2 matches at 7 bases. In germline, CDR1 is PRHDT, CDR2 FYEKMQ (reference sequence). The CDR3 has 19 amino acids. The ends lost 0 bases at V and 2 bases at J; junction bases unmatched: 12. The CDR3 DNA is TGTGCCAGCAGCTTAGGACCTATCTCTAGCGGAGACAACACCGGGGAGCTGTTTTTT. This sequence encodes CASSLGPISSGDNTGELFF.

The chain uses TRBV28 and TRBJ1-2; possibly TRBD1 for D (5 bases). V was trimmed by 7 bases and J by 2 bases, leaving 11 bases between them. In germline, CDR1 is MDHEN, CDR2 SYDVKM. The CDR3 is 13 amino acids. The CDR3 region is CASISQGNYGYTF. CDR3 DNA: TGTGCCAGCATATCCCAGGGAAACTATGGCTACACCTTC.